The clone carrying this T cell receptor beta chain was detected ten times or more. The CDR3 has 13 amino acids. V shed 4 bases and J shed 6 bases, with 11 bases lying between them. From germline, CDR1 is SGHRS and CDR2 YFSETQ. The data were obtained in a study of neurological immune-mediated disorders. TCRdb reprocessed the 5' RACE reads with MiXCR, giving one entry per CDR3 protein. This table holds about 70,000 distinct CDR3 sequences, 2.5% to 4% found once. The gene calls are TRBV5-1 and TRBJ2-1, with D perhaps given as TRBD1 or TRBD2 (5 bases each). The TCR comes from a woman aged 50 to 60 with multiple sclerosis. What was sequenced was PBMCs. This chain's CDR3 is CASSPGTANEQFF. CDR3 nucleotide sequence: TGCGCCAGCAGCCCGGGGACCGCCAATGAGCAGTTCTTC.